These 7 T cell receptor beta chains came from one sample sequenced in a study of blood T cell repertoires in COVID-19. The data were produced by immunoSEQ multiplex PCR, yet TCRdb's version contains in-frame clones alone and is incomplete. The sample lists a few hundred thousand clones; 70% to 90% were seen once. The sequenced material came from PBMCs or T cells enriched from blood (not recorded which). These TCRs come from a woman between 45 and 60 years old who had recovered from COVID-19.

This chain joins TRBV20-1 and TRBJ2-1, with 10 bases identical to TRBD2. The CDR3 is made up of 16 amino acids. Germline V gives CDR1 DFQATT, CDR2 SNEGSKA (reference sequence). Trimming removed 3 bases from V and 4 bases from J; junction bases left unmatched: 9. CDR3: CSASSLAGEYYNEQFF. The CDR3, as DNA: TGCAGTGCTAGTTCCCTAGCGGGAGAATATTACAATGAGCAGTTCTTC.

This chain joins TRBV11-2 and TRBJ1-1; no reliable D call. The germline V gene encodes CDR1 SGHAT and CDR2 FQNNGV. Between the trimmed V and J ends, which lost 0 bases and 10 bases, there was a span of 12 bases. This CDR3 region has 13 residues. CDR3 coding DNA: TGTGCCAGCAGCTTAGACGAGGGAGGAAGAGCTTTCTTT. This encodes CASSLDEGGRAFF.

The CDR3 DNA is TGTGCCACCAGCAGAGGGGAGACAACGCTCTATGGCTACACCTTC. Protein sequence: CATSRGETTLYGYTF. The chain couples TRBV15 to TRBJ1-2; D uncertain. This CDR3 region has 15 residues. Looked up from germline, CDR1 is LNHNV and CDR2 is YYDKDF (reference sequence). Trimming removed 1 base from V and 4 bases from J, with 13 bases in between. Full variable domain (remainder filled in from reference TRBV15 and TRBJ1-2): DAMVIQNPRYQVTQFGKPVTLSCSQTLNHNVMYWYQQKSSQAPKLLFHYYDKDFNNEADTPDNFQSRRPNTSFCFLDIRSPGLGDTAMYLCATSRGETTLYGYTFGSGTRLTVV.

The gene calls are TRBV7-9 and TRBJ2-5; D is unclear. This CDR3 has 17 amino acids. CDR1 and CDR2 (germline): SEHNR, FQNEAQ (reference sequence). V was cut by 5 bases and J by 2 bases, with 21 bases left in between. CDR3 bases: TGTGCCAGCAGCCCGACGACGAGGCCACGTGGACAAGAGACCCAGTACTTC. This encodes CASSPTTRPRGQETQYF. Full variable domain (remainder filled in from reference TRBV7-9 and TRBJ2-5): DTGVSQNPRHKITKRGQNVTFRCDPISEHNRLYWYRQTLGQGPEFLTYFQNEAQLEKSRLLSDRFSAERPKGSFSTLEIQRTEQGDSAMYLCASSPTTRPRGQETQYFGPGTRLLVL.

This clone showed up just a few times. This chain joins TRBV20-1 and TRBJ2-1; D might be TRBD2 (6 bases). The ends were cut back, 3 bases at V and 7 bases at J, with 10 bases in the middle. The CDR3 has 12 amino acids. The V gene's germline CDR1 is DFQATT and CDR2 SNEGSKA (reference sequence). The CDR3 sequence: CSASKGRNEQFF. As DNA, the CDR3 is TGCAGTGCTAGTAAAGGGAGGAATGAGCAGTTCTTC.

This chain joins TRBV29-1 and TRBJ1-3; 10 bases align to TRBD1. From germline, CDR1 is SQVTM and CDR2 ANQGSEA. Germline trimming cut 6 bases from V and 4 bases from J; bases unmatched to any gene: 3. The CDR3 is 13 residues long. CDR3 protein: CSVDRGPGNTIYF. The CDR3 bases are TGCAGCGTAGACAGGGGGCCGGGAAACACCATATATTTT.

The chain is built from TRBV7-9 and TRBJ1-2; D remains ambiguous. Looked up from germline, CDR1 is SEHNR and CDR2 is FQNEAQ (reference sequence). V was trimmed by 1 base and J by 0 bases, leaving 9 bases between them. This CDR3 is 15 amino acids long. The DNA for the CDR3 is TGTGCCAGCAGCTTAGTCGAGCCCGCTAACTATGGCTACACCTTC. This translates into CASSLVEPANYGYTF.